This paragraph reports one TCR beta chain. This entry is derived from a study of blood T cells in healthy people across ages. Trimming at V came to 3 bases and at J to 3 bases, leaving 2 bases not matched to a gene. There are 14 residues in the CDR3. Next came a second PCR, run for about 7 to 12 cycles, which used a sample-barcoded 5' primer along with a J-beta primer mix. TCRdb re-called the 5' RACE reads through MiXCR, storing one row per CDR3 protein. The sample lists about 800,000 distinct CDR3 sequences, about 25% occurring once. These same data were also listed under a study on T cells of mothers and their children.

The chain is built from TRBV12-3 or TRBV12-4 and TRBJ2-5; 9 bases map to TRBD2. The receptor was derived from a boy between 10 and 17 years old in good health. Specimen: blood. The CDR3 region has the DNA TGTGCCAGCAGTTTTGCGGGAGGGGAAGAGACCCAGTACTTC. This sequence encodes CASSFAGGEETQYF.